This TCR beta chain is from a study of radiation and T cells in renal cell carcinoma. Time point meaning: blood 4 weeks post-SBRT, at nephrectomy. Treatment noted: 15 Gy SBRT to primary tumor, nephrectomy 4 weeks later. Germline-derived CDR1 and CDR2 are LGHNA and YNFKEQ. This CDR3 contains 15 residues. Trimming shortened V by 4 bases and J by 0 bases, and 10 bases separated the two germline ends. Only in-frame clones appear in the TCRdb table, and some are missing; sequencing was by immunoSEQ multiplex PCR. This table holds 150,000 to 200,000 clones, roughly nine tenths found once. The chain uses TRBV4-2 and TRBJ1-3, with unresolved D. This material consisted of blood, taken from a patient whose treatment included radiotherapy and nephrectomy. This sequence originates from a woman aged 45-65 years with renal cell carcinoma. CDR3 protein: CASSPEAGSGNTIYF. The CDR3 bases are TGTGCCAGCAGCCCTGAGGCCGGCTCTGGAAACACCATATATTTT.